Listed here are 5 T cell receptor beta chains from one sample, sequenced in a study of response to subunit inactivated influenza vaccine. MiXCR, applied by TCRdb to the RT-PCR reads, yields one record per CDR3 protein. The sample shows under 750,000 distinct CDR3 sequences, about 11% of them seen only once. The sequences come from PBMCs from blood, collected on the day of vaccination. The receptors stem from a man between 50 and 59 years old who received an inactivated influenza vaccine.

Of note for this clonotype: One junction end disagrees with the germline gene, perhaps due to a read error. The rearrangement uses TRBV5-1 and TRBJ2-7, with no clear D. The CDR3 has 13 amino acids. Germline V gene data show CDR1 as SGHRS and CDR2 as YFSETQ. The CDR3 spells CVSSFFQAYEQYF. The CDR3 DNA sequence: TGCGTCAGCAGCTTTTTTCAGGCCTACGAGCAGTACTTC. Drawing the rest from reference TRBV5-1 and TRBJ2-7, the complete variable domain is KAGVTQTPRYLIKTRGQQVTLSCSPISGHRSVSWYQQTPGQGLQFLFEYFSETQRNKGNFPGRFSGRQFSNSRSEMNVSTLELGDSALYLCVSSFFQAYEQYFGPGTRLTVT.

The chain has TRBV28 and TRBJ2-7; 8 nucleotides align to TRBD2. The CDR3 is 14 residues long. V shed 9 bases, J shed 2 bases, and the junction held 9 bases outside the gene matches. The V gene's germline CDR1 is MDHEN and CDR2 SYDVKM. The CDR3 reads CASFGLAGPYEQYF. The DNA of the CDR3 is TGTGCCAGTTTTGGACTAGCCGGGCCCTACGAGCAGTACTTC.

This clonotype was detected a few times. J is TRBJ1-4 and V is TRBV20-1; D is uncertain. CDR1 and CDR2 (germline): DFQATT, SNEGSKA (reference sequence). The CDR3 has 14 amino acids. V lost 3 bases and J lost 6, with 14 bases in between. The CDR3 DNA reads TGCAGTGCTAGTAGGAATCGGTGGGATGAAAAACTGTTTTTT. This codes for CSASRNRWDEKLFF.

This clonotype was seen more than once but under ten times. This chain joins TRBV6-5 and TRBJ1-3; the D is unclear. The CDR3 spans 15 residues. V lost 0 bases, J lost 0 bases, and 6 bases lay in between. CDR1 and CDR2 from the germline V gene are MNHEY and SVGAGI. The CDR3 DNA reads TGTGCCAGCAGTTACTCCACGTCCTCTGGAAACACCATATATTTT. Translating it yields CASSYSTSSGNTIYF.

About this clonotype itself: Compared with germline, one end of the junction differs, possibly owing to a read error. The chain links TRBV19 to TRBJ1-1, with 7 bases lining up with TRBD1. The CDR3 has 16 amino acids. From germline, CDR1 is LNHDA and CDR2 SQIVND (reference sequence). CDR3 DNA sequence: TGTGCCAGTAGTATAAGCCGACAGGGATTGAACAATGAAGCTTTCTTT. Translation gives CASSISRQGLNNEAFF. The full variable domain, with the rest looked up from reference TRBV19 and TRBJ1-1, is DGGITQSPKYLFRKEGQNVTLSCEQNLNHDAMYWYRQDPGQGLRLIYYSQIVNDFQKGDIAEGYSVSREKKESFPLTVTSAQKNPTAFYLCASSISRQGLNNEAFFGQGTRLTVV.